This TCR beta chain was found in a study of T-cell reconstitution after alpha-beta-depleted transplantation in children. Regarding the study as a whole: One year after transplant, T-cell counts and diversity came mostly from newly produced T cells.

The CDR3 is 15 amino acids. In germline, CDR1 is SGHRS, CDR2 YFSETQ. The V gene lost 4 bases and the J gene lost 4 bases, with 18 bases spanning the gap. Worth noting for this clonotype: Antigen specificity is unknown.

Using unique molecular identifiers, the investigators prepared the TCRbeta library. Each CDR3 protein gets one entry after TCRdb re-called the PCR reads with MiXCR. The sample consists of 200,000 to 300,000 distinct CDR3 sequences, about 26% of them appearing once. Sequenced material: PBMCs, taken before TCRalphabeta/CD19-depleted stem cell transplant. The rearrangement uses TRBV5-1 and TRBJ2-7, with D hard to call. The origin of this receptor is a girl aged 2-10 years with Fanconi anemia, due to receive a stem cell transplant. CDR3 bases: TGCGCCAGCAGCGCCTACAAACCCCCGAATTACGAGCAGTACTTC. It encodes CASSAYKPPNYEQYF.